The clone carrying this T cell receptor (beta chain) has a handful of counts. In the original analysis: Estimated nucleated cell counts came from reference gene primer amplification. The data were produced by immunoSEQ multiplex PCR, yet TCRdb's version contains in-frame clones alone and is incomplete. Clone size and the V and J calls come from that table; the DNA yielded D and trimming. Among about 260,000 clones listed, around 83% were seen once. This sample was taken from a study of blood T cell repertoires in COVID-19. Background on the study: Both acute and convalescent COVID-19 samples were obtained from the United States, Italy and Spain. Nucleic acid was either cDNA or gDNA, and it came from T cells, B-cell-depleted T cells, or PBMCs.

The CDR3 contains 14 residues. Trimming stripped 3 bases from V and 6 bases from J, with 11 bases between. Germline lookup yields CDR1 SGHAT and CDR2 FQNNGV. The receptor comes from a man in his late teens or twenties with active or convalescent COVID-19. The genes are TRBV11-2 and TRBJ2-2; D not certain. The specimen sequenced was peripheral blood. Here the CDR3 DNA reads TGTGCCAGCAGCTTTGGGCCAAATGCCGGGGAGCTGTTTTTT. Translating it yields CASSFGPNAGELFF.